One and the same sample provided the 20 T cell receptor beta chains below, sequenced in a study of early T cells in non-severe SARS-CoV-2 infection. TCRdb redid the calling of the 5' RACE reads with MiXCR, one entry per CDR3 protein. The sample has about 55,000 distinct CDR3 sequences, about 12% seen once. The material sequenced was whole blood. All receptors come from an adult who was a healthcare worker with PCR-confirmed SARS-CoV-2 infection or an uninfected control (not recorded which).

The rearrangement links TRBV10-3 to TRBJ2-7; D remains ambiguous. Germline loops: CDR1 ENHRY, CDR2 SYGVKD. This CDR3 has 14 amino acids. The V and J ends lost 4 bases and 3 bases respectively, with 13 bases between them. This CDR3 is CAISVGSTYYEQYF. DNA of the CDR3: TGTGCCATCAGTGTAGGGTCAACTTACTACGAGCAGTACTTC.

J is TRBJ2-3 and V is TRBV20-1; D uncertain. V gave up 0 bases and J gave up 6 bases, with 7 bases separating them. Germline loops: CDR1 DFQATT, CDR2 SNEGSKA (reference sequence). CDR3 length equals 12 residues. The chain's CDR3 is CSAREFRDTQYF. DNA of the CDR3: TGCAGTGCTAGAGAGTTCAGGGATACGCAGTATTTT.

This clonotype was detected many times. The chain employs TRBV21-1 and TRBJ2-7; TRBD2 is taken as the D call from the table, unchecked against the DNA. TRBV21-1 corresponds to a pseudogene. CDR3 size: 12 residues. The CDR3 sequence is CAADYISYEQYF. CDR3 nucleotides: TGTGCGGCCGACTACATATCCTACGAGCAGTACTTC.

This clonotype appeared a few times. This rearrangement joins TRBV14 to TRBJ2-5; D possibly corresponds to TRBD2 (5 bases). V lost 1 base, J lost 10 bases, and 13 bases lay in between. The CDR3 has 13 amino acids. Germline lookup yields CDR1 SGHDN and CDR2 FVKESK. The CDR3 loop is CASSQARPEGQYF. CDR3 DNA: TGTGCCAGCAGCCAAGCCCGCCCCGAGGGCCAGTACTTC.

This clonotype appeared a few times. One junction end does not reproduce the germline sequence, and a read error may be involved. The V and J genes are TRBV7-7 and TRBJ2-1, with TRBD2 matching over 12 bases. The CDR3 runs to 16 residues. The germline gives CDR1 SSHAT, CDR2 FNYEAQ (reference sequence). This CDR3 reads CASSLTGLAGYNEQFF. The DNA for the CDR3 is TGTGCTAGCAGCTTAACTGGACTAGCGGGGTACAATGAGCAGTTCTTC.

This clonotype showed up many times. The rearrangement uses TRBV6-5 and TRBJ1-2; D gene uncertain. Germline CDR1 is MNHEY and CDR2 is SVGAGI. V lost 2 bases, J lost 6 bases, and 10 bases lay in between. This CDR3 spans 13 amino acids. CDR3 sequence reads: CASSYVPSHGYTF. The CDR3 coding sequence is TGTGCCAGCAGTTACGTGCCCAGTCATGGCTACACCTTC.

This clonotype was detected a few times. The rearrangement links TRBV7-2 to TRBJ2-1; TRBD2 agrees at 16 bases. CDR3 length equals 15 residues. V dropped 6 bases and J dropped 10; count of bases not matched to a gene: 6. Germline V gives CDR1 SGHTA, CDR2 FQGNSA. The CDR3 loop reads CASRTPGLAGGEQFF. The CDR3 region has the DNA TGTGCCAGCAGAACACCGGGACTAGCGGGGGGGGAGCAGTTCTTC.

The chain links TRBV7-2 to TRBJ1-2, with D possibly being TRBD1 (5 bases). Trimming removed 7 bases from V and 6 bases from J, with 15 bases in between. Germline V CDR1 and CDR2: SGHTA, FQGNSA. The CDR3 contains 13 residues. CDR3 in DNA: TGTGCCAGCACCTACTCGGGGACGGATGGCTACACCTTC. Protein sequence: CASTYSGTDGYTF.

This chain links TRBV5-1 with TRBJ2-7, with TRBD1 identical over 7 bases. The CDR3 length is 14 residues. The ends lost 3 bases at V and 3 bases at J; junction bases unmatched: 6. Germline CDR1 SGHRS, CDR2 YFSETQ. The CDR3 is CASSSGQAGYEQYF. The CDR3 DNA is TGCGCCAGCAGCTCAGGACAGGCAGGCTACGAGCAGTACTTC.

CDR3 nucleotide sequence: TGTGCCAGCGCTGGGAACAATGAGCAGTTCTTC. Amino acid sequence: CASAGNNEQFF. The chain couples TRBV9 to TRBJ2-1; D call uncertain. Germline loops: CDR1 SGDLS, CDR2 YYNGEE. This CDR3 region has 11 residues. Trimming took off 7 bases at V and 5 bases at J, with 7 bases between the two ends.

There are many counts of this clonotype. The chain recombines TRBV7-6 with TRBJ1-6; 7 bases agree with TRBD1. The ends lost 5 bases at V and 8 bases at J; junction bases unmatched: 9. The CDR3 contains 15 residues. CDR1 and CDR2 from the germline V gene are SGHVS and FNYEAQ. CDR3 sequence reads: CASSTQGLHDSPLHF. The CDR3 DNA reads TGTGCCAGCAGCACACAGGGGCTCCACGATTCACCCCTCCACTTT.

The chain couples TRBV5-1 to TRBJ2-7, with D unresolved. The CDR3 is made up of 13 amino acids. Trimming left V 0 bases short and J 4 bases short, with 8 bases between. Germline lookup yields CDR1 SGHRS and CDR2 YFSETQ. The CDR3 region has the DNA TGCGCCAGCAGCTTGGTAACACTTTACGAGCAGTACTTC. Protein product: CASSLVTLYEQYF.

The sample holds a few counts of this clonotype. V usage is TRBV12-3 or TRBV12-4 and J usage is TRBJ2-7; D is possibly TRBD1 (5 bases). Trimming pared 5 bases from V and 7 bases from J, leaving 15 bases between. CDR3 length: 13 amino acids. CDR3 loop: CASSPRQISEQYF. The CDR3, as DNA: TGTGCCAGCAGTCCCCGACAGATTTCAGAGCAGTACTTC.

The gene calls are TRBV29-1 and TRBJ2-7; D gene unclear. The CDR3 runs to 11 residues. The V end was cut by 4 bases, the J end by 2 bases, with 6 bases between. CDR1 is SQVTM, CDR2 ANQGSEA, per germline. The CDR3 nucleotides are TGCAGCGTTGGAGGCACCTACGAGCAGTACTTC. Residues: CSVGGTYEQYF.

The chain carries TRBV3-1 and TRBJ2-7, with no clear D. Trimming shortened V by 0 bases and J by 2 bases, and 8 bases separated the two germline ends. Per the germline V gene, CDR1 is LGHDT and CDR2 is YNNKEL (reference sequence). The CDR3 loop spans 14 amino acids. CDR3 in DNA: TGTGCCAGCAGCCAAGAAGGAGTGGCCTACGAGCAGTACTTC. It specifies CASSQEGVAYEQYF.

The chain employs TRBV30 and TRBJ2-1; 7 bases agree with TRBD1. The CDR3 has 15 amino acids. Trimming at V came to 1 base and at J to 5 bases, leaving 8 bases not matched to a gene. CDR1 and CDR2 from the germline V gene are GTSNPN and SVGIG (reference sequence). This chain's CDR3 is CAWSGTGELDNEQFF. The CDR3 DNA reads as TGTGCCTGGAGTGGAACAGGGGAGTTGGACAATGAGCAGTTCTTC.

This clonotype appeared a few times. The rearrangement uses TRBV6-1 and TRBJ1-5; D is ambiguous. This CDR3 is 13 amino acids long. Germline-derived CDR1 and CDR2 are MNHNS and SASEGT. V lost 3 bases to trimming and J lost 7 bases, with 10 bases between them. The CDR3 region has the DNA TGTGCCAGCAGTGACCGACCACGGCAGCCCCAGCATTTT. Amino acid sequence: CASSDRPRQPQHF.

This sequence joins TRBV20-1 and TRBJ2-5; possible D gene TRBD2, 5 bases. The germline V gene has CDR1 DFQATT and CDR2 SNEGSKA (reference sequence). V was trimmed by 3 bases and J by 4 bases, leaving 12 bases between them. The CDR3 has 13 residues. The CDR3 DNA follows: TGCAGTGCTAGGGCGGACTCGGCAGAGACCCAGTACTTC. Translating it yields CSARADSAETQYF.

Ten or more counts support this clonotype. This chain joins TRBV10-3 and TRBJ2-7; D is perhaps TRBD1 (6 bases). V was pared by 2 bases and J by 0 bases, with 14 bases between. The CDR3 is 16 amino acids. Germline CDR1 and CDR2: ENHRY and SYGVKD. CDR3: CAISEGWGPPSYEQYF. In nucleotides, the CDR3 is TGTGCCATCAGTGAGGGGTGGGGGCCGCCCTCCTACGAGCAGTACTTC.

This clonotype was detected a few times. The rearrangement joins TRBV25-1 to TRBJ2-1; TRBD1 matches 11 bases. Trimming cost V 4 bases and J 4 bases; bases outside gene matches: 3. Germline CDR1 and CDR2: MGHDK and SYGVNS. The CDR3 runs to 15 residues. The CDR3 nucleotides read TGTGCCAGCAGTGGAGGACAGGGGGCGTACAATGAGCAGTTCTTC. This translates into CASSGGQGAYNEQFF. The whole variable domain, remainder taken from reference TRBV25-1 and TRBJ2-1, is EADIYQTPRYLVIGTGKKITLECSQTMGHDKMYWYQQDPGMELHLIHYSYGVNSTEKGDLSSESTVSRIRTEHFPLTLESARPSHTSQYLCASSGGQGAYNEQFFGPGTRLTVL.